This section outlines one T cell receptor (beta chain) sequence together with its context. Its antigen is undetermined. Thawed unstimulated PBMCs were FACS-sorted by CD3, CD4 and CD8 into two populations. Some clones are missing from TCRdb's copy, which holds only in-frame ones; the method was immunoSEQ multiplex PCR. Of tens of thousands of clones listed, around four fifths were seen once; the top ten hold 2.1%. The data were taken from a study of T cell clones after liver transplantation. For the study at large: Apart from three HCV-positive recipients, transplants were for non-autoimmune, non-viral reasons. General study findings and limits: Low donor cell numbers restricted donor-reactive repertoire measurement in two subjects.

This CDR3 is built from 15 residues. V lost 3 bases to trimming and J lost 2 bases; unmatched junction nucleotides: 2. CDR1 is SGHTA and CDR2 is FQGTGA in the germline V gene. The V and J genes are TRBV7-3 and TRBJ2-1, with 9 bases fitting TRBD2. The source is a human patient who received a liver transplant. A share of the T cells may be of graft donor origin. The input for sequencing was CD4+ T cells from blood, taken less than 50 months after liver transplant. The CDR3 protein is CASSLAGGTYNEQFF. In nucleotides, the CDR3 is TGTGCCAGCAGCTTGGCGGGAGGGACCTACAATGAGCAGTTCTTC. The full variable domain, rest sourced from reference TRBV7-3 and TRBJ2-1, is GAGVSQTPSNKVTEKGKYVELRCDPISGHTALYWYRQSLGQGPEFLIYFQGTGAADDSGLPNDRFFAVRPEGSVSTLKIQRTERGDSAVYLCASSLAGGTYNEQFFGPGTRLTVL.